Shown below are 20 T cell receptor beta chains from a single sample sequenced in a study of T cell responses to AZD1222 COVID-19 vaccine. Clones were sequenced by immunoSEQ multiplex PCR, and TCRdb holds only the in-frame ones, with some missing. The data show more than 15,000 clones, nearly 90% seen once. Specimen: peripheral blood, collected 28 days after the second AZD1222 dose. The receptor set was obtained from an adult who received the AZD1222 COVID-19 vaccine.

The chain has TRBV15 and TRBJ2-5; 12 nucleotides line up with TRBD2. Germline CDR1 reads LNHNV; CDR2 reads YYDKDF (reference sequence). This CDR3 has 13 amino acids. The V segment lost 2 bases and the J segment 10 bases; nucleotides outside the gene matches: 2. CDR3 loop: CATSRPTSGGQYF. The CDR3 DNA sequence: TGTGCCACCAGCAGACCGACTAGCGGGGGCCAGTACTTC. The variable domain in full, with the rest retrieved from reference TRBV15 and TRBJ2-5, is DAMVIQNPRYQVTQFGKPVTLSCSQTLNHNVMYWYQQKSSQAPKLLFHYYDKDFNNEADTPDNFQSRRPNTSFCFLDIRSPGLGDTAMYLCATSRPTSGGQYFGPGTRLLVL.

The genes are TRBV7-6 and TRBJ2-7, with a weak D call TRBD2 (6 bases). The CDR3 spans 17 residues. V was clipped by 5 bases and J by 0 bases, with 20 bases between them. Per the germline V gene, CDR1 is SGHVS and CDR2 is FNYEAQ. The chain's CDR3 is CASSHYPRTNSSYEQYV. In nucleotides, the CDR3 is TGTGCCAGCAGCCACTACCCGCGGACTAACAGCTCCTACGAGCAGTACGTC.

This CDR3 reads CASSQDVRGSYNEQFF. In DNA form, the CDR3 reads TGTGCCAGCAGCCAAGATGTCAGGGGCTCCTACAATGAGCAGTTCTTC. The chain combines TRBV4-2 with TRBJ2-1; tentatively, D is TRBD1 (6 bases). The V gene lost 0 bases and the J gene lost 0 bases, with 9 bases spanning the gap. Germline V gene sequence: CDR1 LGHNA, CDR2 YNFKEQ. The CDR3 extends over 16 amino acids.

The V gene is TRBV2, the J gene TRBJ2-3; D uncertain. The CDR3 extends over 12 amino acids. Deletions cut 3 bases from V and 5 bases from J, with 6 bases between. Germline V gene lookup returns CDR1 SNHLY and CDR2 FYNNEI. The DNA of the CDR3 is TGTGCCAGCAGTGAGCTAGTAGATACGCAGTATTTT. It encodes CASSELVDTQYF.

This chain uses TRBV5-6 with TRBJ2-5; 8 nucleotides match TRBD2. The V segment lost 4 bases and the J segment 5 bases; nucleotides outside the gene matches: 13. The length of the CDR3 is 16 residues. Germline-derived CDR1 and CDR2 are SGHDT and YYEEEE. CDR3 DNA sequence: TGTGCCAGCAGCCTCCCCCCCGCGGGGGGCCGGGAGACCCAGTACTTC. Translated, it gives CASSLPPAGGRETQYF.

This clone was observed a single time. The chain carries TRBV5-1 and TRBJ2-3, with TRBD2 matching over 9 bases. CDR3 size: 16 residues. J lost 4 bases, V lost 5 bases, and 11 bases had no gene match. Germline CDR1 is SGHRS and CDR2 is YFSETQ. CDR3 loop: CASREGASGIADTQYF. In nucleotides, the CDR3 is TGCGCCAGCAGGGAAGGGGCTAGCGGGATTGCAGATACGCAGTATTTT. Drawing the rest from reference TRBV5-1 and TRBJ2-3, the complete variable domain is KAGVTQTPRYLIKTRGQQVTLSCSPISGHRSVSWYQQTPGQGLQFLFEYFSETQRNKGNFPGRFSGRQFSNSRSEMNVSTLELGDSALYLCASREGASGIADTQYFGPGTRLTVL.

The chain carries TRBV15 and TRBJ2-1; 8 bases fit TRBD2. Germline-derived CDR1 and CDR2 are LNHNV and YYDKDF (reference sequence). V lost 11 bases to trimming and J lost 4 bases; unmatched junction nucleotides: 7. The CDR3 has 13 amino acids. The CDR3 protein is CASAGGMYNEQFF. CDR3 coding DNA: TGTGCCTCGGCGGGAGGTATGTACAATGAGCAGTTCTTC.

This clone has just one count. This rearrangement joins TRBV5-1 to TRBJ1-4; no firm D call. Germline CDR1 reads SGHRS; CDR2 reads YFSETQ. The CDR3 has 14 amino acids. V gave up 4 bases and J gave up 4 bases, with 11 bases separating them. The CDR3 protein is CASSTAGSNEKLFF. The CDR3 DNA reads TGCGCCAGCAGCACCGCGGGAAGTAATGAAAAACTGTTTTTT.

This clone was observed a few times. The V gene is TRBV5-1, the J gene TRBJ2-7; D is possibly TRBD2 (6 bases). The V gene lost 4 bases and the J gene lost 2 bases, with 13 bases spanning the gap. The CDR3 runs to 14 residues. Germline V gives CDR1 SGHRS, CDR2 YFSETQ. The CDR3 loop reads CASSDSGLTYEQYF. DNA for the CDR3: TGCGCCAGCAGCGATTCGGGACTCACCTACGAGCAGTACTTC. The full variable domain, in which reference TRBV5-1 and TRBJ2-7 provide the parts outside the CDR3, is KAGVTQTPRYLIKTRGQQVTLSCSPISGHRSVSWYQQTPGQGLQFLFEYFSETQRNKGNFPGRFSGRQFSNSRSEMNVSTLELGDSALYLCASSDSGLTYEQYFGPGTRLTVT.

The V and J genes are TRBV28 and TRBJ2-7; D is uncertain. The germline V gene has CDR1 MDHEN and CDR2 SYDVKM. There are 11 residues in the CDR3. V shed 2 bases and J shed 7 bases, with 6 bases lying between them. In DNA, the CDR3 is TGTGCCAGCAGTTTAAGCAGAGAGCAGTACTTC. Amino acids: CASSLSREQYF.

This rearrangement joins TRBV28 to TRBJ2-7, with TRBD1 identical over 11 bases. J was trimmed by 3 bases and V by 7 bases; bases with no gene match: 5. The CDR3 totals 14 residues. The germline CDR1 and CDR2 sequences are MDHEN and SYDVKM. CDR3 DNA sequence: TGTGCCAGCACTCACGGGACAGGGGGCTACGAGCAGTACGTC. This codes for CASTHGTGGYEQYV.

This rearrangement joins TRBV5-1 to TRBJ2-6; unclear D gene. Trimming removed 4 bases at V and 1 base at J, with 9 bases between. Germline-derived CDR1 and CDR2 are SGHRS and YFSETQ. The CDR3 runs 15 residues. The CDR3 is CASSRDTSGANVLTF. Written as DNA, the CDR3 is TGCGCCAGCAGCCGAGATACGTCTGGGGCCAACGTCCTGACTTTC.

Concerning this clone: The germline gene is not matched at one end of the junction; a read error may be the cause. This chain links TRBV3-1 (or the pseudogene TRBV3-2) with TRBJ2-1; TRBD2 matches 14 bases. Germline V CDR1 and CDR2: LGHDT, YNNKEL (reference sequence). The CDR3 sequence is 14 residues long. The CDR3 sequence is CASSQDGTSGSPLF. The DNA for the CDR3 is TGTGCCAGCAGCCAAGATGGGACTAGCGGGAGTCCACTCTTC.

The chain employs TRBV10-3 and TRBJ2-5; 12 positions match TRBD2. V lost 5 bases, J lost 7 bases, and 8 bases stayed unmatched. The CDR3 totals 15 residues. Looked up from germline, CDR1 is ENHRY and CDR2 is SYGVKD. The CDR3 DNA follows: TGTGCCATCAGTTCTAGCGGGGGGGACCCCAGGACCCAGTACTTC. It specifies CAISSSGGDPRTQYF.

The gene calls are TRBV11-3 and TRBJ2-7; D is unresolved. The V gene lost 0 bases and the J gene lost 3 bases, with 9 bases spanning the gap. Germline V gene lookup returns CDR1 SGHNT and CDR2 YENEEA. This CDR3 has 14 amino acids. The CDR3 DNA reads TGTGCCAGCAGCTTAGATTTTGGCGGCTACGAGCAGTACTTC. Translating gives CASSLDFGGYEQYF.

The chain employs TRBV27 and TRBJ2-3; D is perhaps TRBD2 (7 bases). Germline loops: CDR1 MNHEY, CDR2 SMNVEV (reference sequence). This CDR3 contains 16 residues. Trimming took off 5 bases at V and 5 bases at J, with 20 bases between the two ends. The CDR3 region is CASSPRTRGAGDTQYF. The CDR3 DNA reads as TGTGCCAGCAGTCCGCGGACTAGGGGGGCTGGAGATACGCAGTATTTT.

This clone appeared a few times. The chain joins TRBV28 to TRBJ1-1, with D possibly TRBD1 on 6 matching bases. V shed 4 bases and J shed 1 base, with 13 bases lying between them. The germline CDR1 and CDR2 sequences are MDHEN and SYDVKM. The CDR3 totals 15 residues. The CDR3 protein is CASSSPGTPNTEAFF. The CDR3 DNA is TGTGCCAGCAGTTCACCCGGGACACCGAACACTGAAGCTTTCTTT.

The V and J genes are TRBV6-5 and TRBJ2-4; 10 bases match TRBD1. Germline V gene sequence: CDR1 MNHEY, CDR2 SVGAGI. CDR3 length: 14 residues. The V segment lost 5 bases and the J segment 6 bases; nucleotides outside the gene matches: 4. Here the CDR3 DNA reads TGTGCCAGCAGTCCCGGGACAGGGGCAAACATTCAGTACTTC. This codes for CASSPGTGANIQYF.

The chain links TRBV19 to TRBJ1-5; D not certain. Germline assignment: CDR1 LNHDA and CDR2 SQIVND (reference sequence). This CDR3 contains 15 residues. Trimming took off 3 bases at V and 0 bases at J, with 9 bases between the two ends. The CDR3 region is CASSMVTHSNQPQHF. The CDR3 DNA reads TGTGCCAGTAGTATGGTAACCCATAGCAATCAGCCCCAGCATTTT.

J is TRBJ1-6 and V is TRBV7-2, with D perhaps matching TRBD1 (6 bases). The CDR3 is made up of 15 amino acids. V dropped 5 bases and J dropped 4 bases, with 12 bases sitting between them. Germline-derived CDR1 and CDR2 are SGHTA and FQGNSA. CDR3 nucleotide sequence: TGTGCCAGCAGCGTCGGGGGCTATTATAATTCACCCCTCCACTTT. It encodes CASSVGGYYNSPLHF. The full variable domain, in which reference TRBV7-2 and TRBJ1-6 provide the parts outside the CDR3, is GAGVSQSPSNKVTEKGKDVELRCDPISGHTALYWYRQSLGQGLEFLIYFQGNSAPDKSGLPSDRFSAERTGGSVSTLTIQRTQQEDSAVYLCASSVGGYYNSPLHFGNGTRLTVT.